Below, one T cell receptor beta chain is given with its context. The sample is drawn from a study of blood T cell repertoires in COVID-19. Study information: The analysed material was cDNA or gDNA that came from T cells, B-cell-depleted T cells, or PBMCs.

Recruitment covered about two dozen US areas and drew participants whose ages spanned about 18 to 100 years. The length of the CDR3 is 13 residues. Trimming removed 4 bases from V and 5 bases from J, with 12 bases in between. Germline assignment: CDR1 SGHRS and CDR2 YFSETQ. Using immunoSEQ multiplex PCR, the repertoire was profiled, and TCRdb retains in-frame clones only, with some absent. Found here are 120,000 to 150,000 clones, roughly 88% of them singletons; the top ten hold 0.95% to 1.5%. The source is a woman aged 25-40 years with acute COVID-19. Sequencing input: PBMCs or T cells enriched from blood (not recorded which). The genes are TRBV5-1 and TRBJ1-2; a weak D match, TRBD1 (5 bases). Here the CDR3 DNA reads TGCGCCAGCAGCCGAGACAGAGAATATGGCTACACCTTC. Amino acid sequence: CASSRDREYGYTF.